This T cell receptor beta chain was identified in a study of blood T cell repertoires in COVID-19. Study details: The analysed material was cDNA or gDNA that came from T cells, B-cell-depleted T cells, or PBMCs.

V gave up 4 bases and J gave up 4 bases; unmatched junction bases: 8. The length of the CDR3 is 15 residues. In germline, CDR1 is SEHNR, CDR2 FQNEAQ (reference sequence). The method was immunoSEQ multiplex PCR; TCRdb's version includes in-frame clones alone and lacks a portion of them. The sample lists roughly 230,000 clones; around 90% were seen once. The sample comprised peripheral blood. This chain links TRBV7-9 with TRBJ1-1; 8 bases agree with TRBD1. This clonotype was sampled from a woman between 55 and 75 years old with COVID-19, enrolled during active disease. CDR3 DNA sequence: TGTGCCAGCAGCTCCACTAACAGGGGGAGCACTGAAGCTTTCTTT. Its translation is CASSSTNRGSTEAFF.